This is a list of T cell receptor beta chains from one sample in a study of CD8 T cells in ankylosing spondylitis. MiXCR was run by TCRdb on the 5' RACE reads, yielding one entry per CDR3 protein. The sample contains a few hundred thousand distinct CDR3 sequences, around 10% of which appear only once. The sample taken for sequencing was blood, either unsorted or a sorted T cell fraction (not recorded which). The receptors derive from a male donor with ankylosing spondylitis or in good health (not recorded which). Each CDR3 is given with its conserved first and last residue. D genes are given only for firm matches. Expanded clones get a size class; other rows say once, few or many, or leave the size out.

d_call j_call clone_size v_call cdr3_length cdr3_aa cdr3_nt
. TRBJ2-1 . TRBV7-2 16 CASSLDGDPSVDEQFF TGTGCCAGCAGCTTAGATGGCGACCCCTCGGTGGATGAGCAGTTCTTC
. TRBJ1-1 few TRBV7-9 15 CASTQGDIMNTEAFF TGTGCCAGCACCCAAGGTGATATCATGAACACTGAAGCTTTCTTT
. TRBJ1-1 many TRBV12-3/TRBV12-4 16 CASSPKRAGLDTEAFF TGTGCCAGCAGTCCAAAGAGGGCAGGGCTGGACACTGAAGCTTTCTTT
. TRBJ2-2 . TRBV7-2 15 CASSLGQVNTGELFF TGTGCCAGCAGCTTAGGACAGGTGAACACCGGGGAGCTGTTTTTT
. TRBJ2-1 many TRBV19 12 CASSIQGNEQFF TGTGCCAGTAGTATTCAGGGGAATGAGCAGTTCTTC
TRBD1 TRBJ1-6 many TRBV20-1 14 CSARRDREYSPLHF TGCAGTGCACGTCGGGACAGGGAATATTCACCCCTCCACTTT
. TRBJ2-5 many TRBV12-3/TRBV12-4 13 CASSHGLAETQYF TGTGCCAGCAGTCATGGGCTAGCGGAGACCCAGTACTTC
TRBD2 TRBJ2-3 many TRBV10-3 18 CAISEGTSGRGYTDTQYF TGTGCCATCAGTGAGGGGACTAGCGGGAGGGGCTACACAGATACGCAGTATTTT
. TRBJ1-1 many TRBV5-1 14 CASSLAMSTTEAFF TGCGCCAGCAGCTTGGCCATGAGTACCACTGAAGCTTTCTTT
. TRBJ2-1 many TRBV20-1 12 CSARGVPAEQFF TGCAGTGCTAGGGGGGTCCCCGCCGAGCAGTTCTTC
TRBD1 TRBJ2-3 . TRBV12-3/TRBV12-4 15 CASRNTGGASDTQYF TGTGCCAGCAGGAATACAGGGGGCGCGTCAGATACGCAGTATTTT
. TRBJ2-5 few TRBV12-3/TRBV12-4 15 CASSFPYRAGETQYF TGTGCCAGCAGTTTCCCTTACAGGGCTGGGGAGACCCAGTACTTC
TRBD1 TRBJ1-1 . TRBV2 11 CASRGGPEAFF TGTGCCAGCCGAGGGGGCCCTGAAGCTTTCTTT
. TRBJ2-3 many TRBV13 15 CASSLGEPGRDTQYF TGTGCCAGCAGCTTAGGAGAACCAGGGAGAGATACGCAGTATTTT
TRBD2 TRBJ2-2 few TRBV10-3 15 CAAIGISGSTWELFF TGTGCCGCCATCGGGATTAGCGGGAGTACCTGGGAGCTGTTTTTT
. TRBJ2-2 medium-sized TRBV12-3/TRBV12-4 14 CASRFRGGTGELFF TGTGCCAGCAGATTCAGGGGTGGGACCGGGGAGCTGTTTTTT
TRBD2 TRBJ2-3 few TRBV7-3 16 CASSLRLAGGTDTQYF TGTGCCAGCAGCCTCAGACTAGCGGGAGGAACAGATACGCAGTATTTT
. TRBJ2-7 . TRBV5-1 14 CASSPPTDTYEQYF TGCGCCAGCAGCCCGCCGACGGATACCTACGAGCAGTACTTC
TRBD1 TRBJ2-2 few TRBV2 16 CASSGGRGRSTGELFF TGTGCCAGCAGTGGGGGCAGGGGGCGTAGTACCGGGGAGCTGTTTTTT
. TRBJ2-2 once TRBV7-6 14 CASSRDQNTGELFF TGTGCCAGCAGCCGGGACCAAAACACCGGGGAGCTGTTTTTT
. TRBJ2-1 . TRBV20-1 15 CSASDAGRNYNEQFF TGCAGTGCTAGTGATGCAGGGAGGAACTACAATGAGCAGTTCTTC
TRBD1 TRBJ1-2 many TRBV6-2/TRBV6-3 13 CASSHRQGDGYTF TGTGCCAGCAGCCACCGACAGGGGGATGGCTACACCTTC
TRBD2 TRBJ2-5 many TRBV5-1 16 CASSSPQVAGQETQYF TGCGCCAGCAGCTCCCCCCAAGTAGCGGGGCAAGAGACCCAGTACTTC
TRBD1 TRBJ1-2 many TRBV6-1 13 CTSSEWGTEGYTF TGTACCAGCAGTGAATGGGGGACAGAAGGCTACACCTTC
TRBD1 TRBJ2-7 few TRBV2 14 CASLGTGTPYEQYF TGTGCCAGCCTTGGGACAGGGACGCCCTACGAGCAGTACTTC
. TRBJ2-7 many TRBV5-1 12 CASSKGSYEQYF TGCGCCAGCAGTAAGGGCTCCTACGAGCAGTACTTC
. TRBJ2-2 many TRBV29-1 12 CSGGRTTGELFF TGCAGCGGTGGCAGGACGACCGGGGAGCTGTTTTTT
TRBD1 TRBJ2-1 few TRBV12-3/TRBV12-4 12 CASTLQGNEQFF TGTGCCAGCACTCTACAGGGGAATGAGCAGTTCTTC
. TRBJ1-4 . TRBV5-1 15 CASSPSPTTNEKLFF TGCGCCAGCAGCCCCTCACCTACAACTAATGAAAAACTGTTTTTT
TRBD2 TRBJ2-1 many TRBV3-1 15 CASSLSGERYNEQFF TGTGCCAGCAGCCTGAGCGGGGAACGATACAATGAGCAGTTCTTC
. TRBJ2-3 many TRBV12-3/TRBV12-4 13 CASRTHTGRSQYF TGTGCCAGCAGAACACACACGGGAAGGTCGCAGTATTTT
. TRBJ2-1 many TRBV20-1 14 CSARDTVSYNEQFF TGCAGTGCTAGAGATACAGTCTCCTACAATGAGCAGTTCTTC
. TRBJ2-1 few TRBV4-2 17 CASSQEAASYSYNEQFF TGTGCCAGCAGCCAAGAGGCAGCCTCATACTCCTACAATGAGCAGTTCTTC
. TRBJ2-7 few TRBV27 15 CASSFWGVSSYEQYF TGTGCCAGCAGTTTCTGGGGGGTGAGCTCCTACGAGCAGTACTTC
. TRBJ1-2 . TRBV6-2/TRBV6-3 13 CASSYGELGGYTF TGTGCCAGCAGTTACGGGGAACTTGGTGGCTACACCTTC
. TRBJ2-3 many TRBV5-1 16 CASAHSRSGSTDTQYF TGCGCCAGCGCTCACAGCAGATCGGGGAGCACAGATACGCAGTATTTT
. TRBJ1-5 many TRBV7-2 14 CASSTGQSNQPQHF TGTGCCAGCAGCACGGGGCAGTCCAATCAGCCCCAGCATTTT
. TRBJ2-1 many TRBV7-2 15 CASSLETIVDNEQFF TGTGCCAGCAGCTTAGAAACTATCGTTGACAATGAGCAGTTCTTC
. TRBJ2-2 many TRBV5-1 12 CASTSTGGELFF TGCGCCAGCACCTCTACCGGCGGGGAGCTGTTTTTT
TRBD2 TRBJ2-7 many TRBV5-6 13 CASSGRGAYEQYF TGTGCCAGCAGTGGGCGGGGGGCCTACGAGCAGTACTTC
. TRBJ2-1 many TRBV12-3/TRBV12-4 13 CASSRGTYNEQFF TGTGCCAGCAGCCGCGGGACTTACAATGAGCAGTTCTTC
TRBD2 TRBJ2-1 many TRBV20-1 16 CSAREGLADSYNEQFF TGCAGTGCGAGGGAAGGACTAGCGGATTCCTACAATGAGCAGTTCTTC
. TRBJ2-7 many TRBV12-3/TRBV12-4 11 CASSRYYEQYF TGTGCCAGCAGTCGCTACTACGAGCAGTACTTC
. TRBJ2-7 many TRBV4-1 11 CASTSGNEQYF TGCGCCAGCACCTCAGGTAACGAGCAGTACTTC
TRBD1 TRBJ2-5 . TRBV20-1 15 CFADQGQGLGETQYF TGCTTTGCTGACCAGGGACAGGGGTTAGGAGAGACCCAGTACTTC
. TRBJ1-1 many TRBV10-3 11 CAISEQDEAFF TGTGCCATCAGTGAACAGGATGAAGCTTTCTTT
TRBD1 TRBJ1-5 few TRBV10-3 19 CAISVSYETTGDLNQPQHF TGTGCCATCAGTGTTTCCTATGAAACGACAGGGGACCTCAATCAGCCCCAGCATTTT
. TRBJ2-7 many TRBV20-1 15 CSASRPAKYASEQYF TGCAGTGCTAGTAGGCCTGCCAAATACGCGTCCGAGCAGTACTTC
TRBD2 TRBJ2-1 many TRBV2 16 CASSDPRLAGANEQFF TGTGCCAGCAGTGACCCTCGACTAGCGGGAGCAAATGAGCAGTTCTTC
TRBD1 TRBJ2-1 many TRBV27 14 CASSGGQGANEQFF TGTGCCAGCAGTGGCGGGCAGGGGGCTAATGAGCAGTTCTTC
TRBD2 TRBJ2-3 few TRBV6-5 15 CASSYSSGGTDTQYF TGTGCCAGCAGTTACTCAAGCGGGGGGACAGATACGCAGTATTTT
TRBD1 TRBJ2-1 . TRBV7-9 14 CASVLSGQGNEQFF TGTGCCAGCGTTCTATCGGGACAGGGCAATGAGCAGTTCTTC
. TRBJ2-1 many TRBV7-3 14 CASSLNQGGNEQFF TGTGCCAGCAGCTTAAACCAGGGGGGCAATGAGCAGTTCTTC
TRBD2 TRBJ2-7 . TRBV5-1 14 CASSLELAGVWQYF TGCGCCAGCAGCTTGGAACTAGCGGGAGTTTGGCAGTACTTC